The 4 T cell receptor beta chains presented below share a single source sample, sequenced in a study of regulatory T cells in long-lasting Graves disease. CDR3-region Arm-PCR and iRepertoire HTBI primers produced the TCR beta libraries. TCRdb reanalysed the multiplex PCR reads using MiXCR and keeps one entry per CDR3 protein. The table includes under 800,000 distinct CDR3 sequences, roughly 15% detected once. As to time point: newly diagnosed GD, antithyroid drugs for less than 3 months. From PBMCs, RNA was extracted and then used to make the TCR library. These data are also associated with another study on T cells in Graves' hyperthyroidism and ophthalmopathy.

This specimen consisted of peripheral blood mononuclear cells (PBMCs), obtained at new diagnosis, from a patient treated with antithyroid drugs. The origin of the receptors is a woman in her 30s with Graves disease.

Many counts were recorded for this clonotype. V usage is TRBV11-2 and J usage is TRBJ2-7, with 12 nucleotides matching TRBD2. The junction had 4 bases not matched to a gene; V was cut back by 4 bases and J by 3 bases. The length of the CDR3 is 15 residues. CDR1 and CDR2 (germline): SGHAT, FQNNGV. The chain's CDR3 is CASSSGLAGYYEQYF. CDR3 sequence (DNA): TGTGCCAGCAGCTCGGGACTAGCGGGCTACTACGAGCAGTACTTC.

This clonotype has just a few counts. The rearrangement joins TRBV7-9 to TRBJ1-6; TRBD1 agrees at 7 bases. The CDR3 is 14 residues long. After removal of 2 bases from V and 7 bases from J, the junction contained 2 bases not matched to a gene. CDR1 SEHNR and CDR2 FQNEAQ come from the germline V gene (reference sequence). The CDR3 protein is CASSLIQGNSPLHF. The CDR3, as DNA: TGTGCCAGCAGCTTAATACAGGGGAATTCACCCCTCCACTTT. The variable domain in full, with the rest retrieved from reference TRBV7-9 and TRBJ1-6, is DTGVSQNPRHKITKRGQNVTFRCDPISEHNRLYWYRQTLGQGPEFLTYFQNEAQLEKSRLLSDRFSAERPKGSFSTLEIQRTEQGDSAMYLCASSLIQGNSPLHFGNGTRLTVT.

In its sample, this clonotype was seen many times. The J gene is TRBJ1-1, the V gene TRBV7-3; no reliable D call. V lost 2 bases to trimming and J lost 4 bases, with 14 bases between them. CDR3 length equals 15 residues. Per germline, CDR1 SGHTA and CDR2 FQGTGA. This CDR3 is CASSLGSRRSTEAFF. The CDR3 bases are TGTGCCAGCAGCTTAGGGAGTCGCAGGAGCACTGAAGCTTTCTTT.

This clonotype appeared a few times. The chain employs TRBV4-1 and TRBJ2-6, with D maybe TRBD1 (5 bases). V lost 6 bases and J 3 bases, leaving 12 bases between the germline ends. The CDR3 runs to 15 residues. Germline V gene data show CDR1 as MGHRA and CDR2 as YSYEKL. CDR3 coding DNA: TGCGCCAGCAGTATAACAGGCCTTGGGGCCAACGTCCTGACTTTC. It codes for CASSITGLGANVLTF.